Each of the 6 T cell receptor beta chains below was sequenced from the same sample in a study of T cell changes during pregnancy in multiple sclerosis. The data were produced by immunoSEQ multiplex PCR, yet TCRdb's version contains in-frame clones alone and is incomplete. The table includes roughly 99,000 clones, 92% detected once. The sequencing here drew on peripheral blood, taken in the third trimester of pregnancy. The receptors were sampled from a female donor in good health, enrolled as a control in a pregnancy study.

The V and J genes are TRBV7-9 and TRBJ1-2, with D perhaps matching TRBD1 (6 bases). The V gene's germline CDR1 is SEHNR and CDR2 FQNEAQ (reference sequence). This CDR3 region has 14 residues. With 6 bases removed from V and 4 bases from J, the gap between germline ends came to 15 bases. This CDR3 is CASREGGASYGYTF. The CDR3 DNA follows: TGTGCCAGCAGAGAAGGGGGGGCCAGCTATGGCTACACCTTC.

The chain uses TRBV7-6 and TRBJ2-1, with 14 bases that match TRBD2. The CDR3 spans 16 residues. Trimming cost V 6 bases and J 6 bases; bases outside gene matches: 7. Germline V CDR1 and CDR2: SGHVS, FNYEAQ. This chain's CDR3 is CASRNGLAGGSNEQFF. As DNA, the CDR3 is TGTGCCAGCAGAAATGGACTAGCGGGGGGATCCAATGAGCAGTTCTTC.

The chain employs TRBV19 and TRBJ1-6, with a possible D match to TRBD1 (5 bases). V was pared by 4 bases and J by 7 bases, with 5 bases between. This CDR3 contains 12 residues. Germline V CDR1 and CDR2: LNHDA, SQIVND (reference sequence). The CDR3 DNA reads TGTGCCAGTAGTAAGGGGAATTCACCCCTCCACTTT. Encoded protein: CASSKGNSPLHF.

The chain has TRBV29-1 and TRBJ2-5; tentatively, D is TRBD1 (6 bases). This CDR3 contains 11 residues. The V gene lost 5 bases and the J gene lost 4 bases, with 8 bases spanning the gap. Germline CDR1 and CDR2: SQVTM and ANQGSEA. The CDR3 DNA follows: TGCAGCGTTCTACAGGGAGAGACCCAGTACTTC. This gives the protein CSVLQGETQYF. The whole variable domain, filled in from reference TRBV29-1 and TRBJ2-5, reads SAVISQKPSRDICQRGTSLTIQCQVDSQVTMMFWYRQQPGQSLTLIATANQGSEATYESGFVIDKFPISRPNLTFSTLTVSNMSPEDSSIYLCSVLQGETQYFGPGTRLLVL.

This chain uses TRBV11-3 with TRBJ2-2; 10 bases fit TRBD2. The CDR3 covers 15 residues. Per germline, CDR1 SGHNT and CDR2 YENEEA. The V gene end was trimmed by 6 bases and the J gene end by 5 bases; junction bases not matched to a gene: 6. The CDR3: CASSDLAGGTGELFF. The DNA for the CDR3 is TGTGCCAGCAGTGATTTAGCGGGGGGAACCGGGGAGCTGTTTTTT.

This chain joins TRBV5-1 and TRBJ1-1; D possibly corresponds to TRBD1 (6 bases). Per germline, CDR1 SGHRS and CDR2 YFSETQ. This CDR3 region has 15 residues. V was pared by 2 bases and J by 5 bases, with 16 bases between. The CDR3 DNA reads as TGCGCCAGCAGCTTTGGGGGTATAGGGGGAACTGAAGCTTTCTTT. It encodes CASSFGGIGGTEAFF.